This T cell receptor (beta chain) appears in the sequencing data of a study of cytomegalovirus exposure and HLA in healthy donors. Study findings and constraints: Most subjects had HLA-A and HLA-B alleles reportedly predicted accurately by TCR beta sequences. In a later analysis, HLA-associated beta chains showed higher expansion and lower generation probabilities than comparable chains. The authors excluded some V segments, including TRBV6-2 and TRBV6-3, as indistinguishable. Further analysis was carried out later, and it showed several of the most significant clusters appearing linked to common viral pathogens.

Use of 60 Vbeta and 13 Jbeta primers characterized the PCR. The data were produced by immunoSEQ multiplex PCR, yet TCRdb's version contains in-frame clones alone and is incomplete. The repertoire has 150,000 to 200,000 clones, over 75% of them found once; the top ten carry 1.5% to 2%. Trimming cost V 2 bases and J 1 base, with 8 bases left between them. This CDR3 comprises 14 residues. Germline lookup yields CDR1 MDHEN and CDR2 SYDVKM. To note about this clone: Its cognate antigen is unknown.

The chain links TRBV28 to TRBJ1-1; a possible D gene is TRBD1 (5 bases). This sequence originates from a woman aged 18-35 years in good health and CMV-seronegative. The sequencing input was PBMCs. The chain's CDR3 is CASSLPGSNTEAFF. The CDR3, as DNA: TGTGCCAGCAGTTTACCAGGGTCGAACACTGAAGCTTTCTTT.